The source of this T cell receptor beta chain is a study of T cells after yellow fever vaccination. Study findings and constraints: There was a possibility that FACS-sorted repertoires contained abundant clonotypes contaminating from the bulk population. Overlap between CD4 and CD8 compartments was detected for a small share of clonotypes. The study found a weaker secondary response that peaked faster, day 5 versus 15.

A remark on this clonotype: Its target is unknown.

In TCRdb, the 5' RACE reads were re-called with MiXCR into one record per CDR3 protein. The data contain 350,000 or so distinct CDR3 sequences, about 8.3% of them singletons. Trimming removed 6 bases from V and 9 bases from J; junction bases left unmatched: 12. Germline CDR1 DFQATT, CDR2 SNEGSKA (reference sequence). This CDR3 has 15 residues. The chain is built from TRBV20-1 and TRBJ2-1, with TRBD2 matching 12 bases. Material: PBMCs, obtained 35 to 50 days after the first yellow fever vaccination. The clonotype originates from a man younger than 30 who received the YFV17D yellow fever vaccine. CDR3 DNA sequence: TGCAGTGCCTTAATCCTAGCGGGGGGGCCCGGTGAGCAGTTCTTC. The encoded protein is CSALILAGGPGEQFF.